The 27 T cell receptor beta chains listed next were all sequenced from one sample in a study of spatial heterogeneity in lung cancer. TCRdb recomputed calls from the 5' RACE reads with MiXCR, one row per CDR3 protein. The sample carries about 12,000 distinct CDR3 sequences, approximately 6.2% recorded once. Noted time point: sample taken at primary tumor resection. Without sorting, whole RNA was sequenced from tumor, nontumor lung or frozen PBMC. Sequencing used normal lung tissue next to the tumor, obtained at surgery. The receptors originated from a male donor with early-stage non-small cell lung cancer.

This clonotype was detected many times. The library was built for alpha chains, so this beta chain is an off-target read and its size means little. The V call is TRBV28, the J call TRBJ1-1, with TRBD1 as a possible D gene (5 bases). Germline V lookup: CDR1 MDHEN, CDR2 SYDVKM. The CDR3 has 11 residues. With 11 bases removed from V and 1 base from J, the gap between germline ends came to 8 bases. For the CDR3, the DNA is TGTGCCGCAAGGGGGAACACTGAAGCTTTCTTT. It encodes CAARGNTEAFF. Supplemented by reference TRBV28 and TRBJ1-1, the full variable domain reads DVKVTQSSRYLVKRTGEKVFLECVQDMDHENMFWYRQDPGLGLRLIYFSYDVKMKEKGDIPEGYSVSREKKERFSLILESASTNQTSMYLCAARGNTEAFFGQGTRLTVV.

This clonotype was recorded many times. This beta chain was picked up by a library intended for alpha chains and is off target, so its count carries little meaning. The V and J genes are TRBV7-2 and TRBJ1-1, with a weak D call TRBD1 (5 bases). Per germline, CDR1 SGHTA and CDR2 FQGNSA. The CDR3 loop spans 14 amino acids. V lost 1 base to trimming and J lost 8 bases, with 14 bases between them. CDR3 DNA: TGTGCCAGCAGCTTAGTGGGGGTTGGGAGAGAAGCTTTCTTT. It specifies CASSLVGVGREAFF.

At least ten counts were recorded for this clonotype. Being off target in a library aimed at alpha chains, this beta chain has a size of little meaning. The chain uses TRBV6-1 and TRBJ1-5, with 8 bases that match TRBD1. Germline lookup yields CDR1 MNHNS and CDR2 SASEGT. V lost 1 base to trimming and J lost 6 bases; unmatched junction nucleotides: 17. This CDR3 spans 19 amino acids. CDR3: CASSEGYRGMARGGQPQHF. The CDR3 DNA follows: TGTGCCAGCAGTGAAGGTTACAGGGGGATGGCACGAGGTGGTCAGCCCCAGCATTTT.

This clonotype was picked up many times. For a library built for alpha chains, this beta chain is a stray read; little rests on its size. The chain recombines TRBV29-1 with TRBJ1-1; 7 nucleotides agree with TRBD1. There are 12 residues in the CDR3. V shed 4 bases and J 5 bases; nucleotides not matched to a gene: 4. The germline gives CDR1 SQVTM, CDR2 ANQGSEA. DNA for the CDR3: TGCAGCGTTGCCGGGACAGTAACTGAAGCTTTCTTT. Its translation: CSVAGTVTEAFF.

As regards this clonotype: A read error may explain this, as a much larger clone is one base away. The size of this beta chain means little, since it is a stray read in a library made for alpha chains. The rearrangement joins TRBV5-4 to TRBJ2-3; 7 bases are shared with TRBD1. Germline lookup yields CDR1 SGHNT and CDR2 YYREEE (reference sequence). V dropped 4 bases and J dropped 3; count of bases not matched to a gene: 8. This CDR3 comprises 15 residues. CDR3 loop: CASSPRTGRTDTQYF. The CDR3, as DNA: TGTGCCAGCAGCCCACGGACAGGAAGAACAGATACGCAGTATTTT.

This clonotype is labeled as medium-sized (0.01 to 0.1%). As an off-target read in a library built for alpha chains, this beta chain has a frequency of little significance. The chain carries TRBV29-1 and TRBJ1-5; D might be TRBD1 (6 bases). This CDR3 spans 13 amino acids. V was shortened by 6 bases and J by 3 bases, with 12 bases between the two germline ends. Looked up from germline, CDR1 is SQVTM and CDR2 is ANQGSEA. CDR3 protein: CSVRDNFNQPQHF. The CDR3 DNA is TGCAGCGTGCGGGACAACTTCAATCAGCCCCAGCATTTT.

Turning to this clonotype: In a library made to pick up alpha chains, this beta chain is a stray read with a size that means little. V usage is TRBV3-1 and J usage is TRBJ2-1, with unresolved D. V shed 1 base and J shed 9 bases, with 10 bases lying between them. The CDR3 has 13 residues. Per the germline V gene, CDR1 is LGHDT and CDR2 is YNNKEL (reference sequence). The CDR3 loop reads CASSQGVTGEQFF. CDR3 bases: TGTGCCAGCAGCCAAGGAGTAACTGGTGAGCAGTTCTTC.

This clonotype was seen repeatedly, ten times or more. Within a library made for alpha chains, this beta chain is off target, and its count is uninformative. This rearrangement joins TRBV5-6 to TRBJ2-3; the match to TRBD1 covers 8 bases. The J segment lost 2 bases and the V segment lost 2 bases, leaving 4 bases of the junction unmatched. This CDR3 has 15 amino acids. Per the germline V gene, CDR1 is SGHDT and CDR2 is YYEEEE. The CDR3 DNA follows: TGTGCCAGCAGCTTACCCAGGGGGCCCACAGATACGCAGTATTTT. Translated, it gives CASSLPRGPTDTQYF.

By proportion, this clonotype is large (0.1 to 1%). Since it is a stray read in a library aimed at alpha chains, this beta chain has a size that is not meaningful. This chain uses TRBV11-2 with TRBJ2-5; 8 bases align to TRBD1. J gave up 5 bases and V 5 bases, and 13 bases lay outside the gene matches. Germline V lookup: CDR1 SGHAT, CDR2 FQNNGV. The CDR3 is made up of 16 amino acids. The CDR3 spells CASSGFTGGIGETQYF. The CDR3 DNA sequence: TGTGCCAGCAGCGGTTTTACAGGGGGAATAGGGGAGACCCAGTACTTC.

The table lists this clonotype with many counts. Since it is a stray read in a library aimed at alpha chains, this beta chain has a size that is not meaningful. This chain joins TRBV29-1 and TRBJ1-2; D gene unclear. Trimming stripped 2 bases from V and 2 bases from J, with 0 bases between. The CDR3 spans 10 residues. Per germline, CDR1 SQVTM and CDR2 ANQGSEA. The CDR3 sequence: CSVENYGYTF. CDR3 bases: TGCAGCGTTGAAAACTATGGCTACACCTTC.

This clonotype was counted ten times or more. For a library built for alpha chains, this beta chain is a stray read; little rests on its size. This chain joins TRBV9 and TRBJ1-6; 8 bases are a match to TRBD1. CDR3 length equals 14 residues. The germline V gene encodes CDR1 SGDLS and CDR2 YYNGEE. V lost 4 bases, J lost 8 bases, and 5 bases stayed unmatched. CDR3 amino acids: CASSSDRADSPLHF. CDR3 DNA: TGTGCCAGCAGCTCGGACAGGGCGGATTCACCCCTCCACTTT.

This clonotype was observed many times. This beta chain is an unintended read in a library built for alpha chains; its size means little. Written as DNA, the CDR3 is TGTGCCAGCAGTGGAAGGAGGGGAGCCACAGATACGCAGTATTTT. Translation gives CASSGRRGATDTQYF. This rearrangement joins TRBV6-1 to TRBJ2-3; tentatively, D is TRBD2 (6 bases). Germline CDR1 and CDR2: MNHNS and SASEGT. CDR3 length: 15 residues. V was trimmed by 4 bases and J by 2 bases, leaving 13 bases between them.

Ten or more counts support this clonotype. This beta chain represents an off-target read in a library built for alpha chains; its size is of limited meaning. The gene calls are TRBV4-2 and TRBJ1-6, with TRBD1 matching over 8 bases. Germline V gives CDR1 LGHNA, CDR2 YNFKEQ. CDR3 length equals 16 residues. The junction had 5 bases not matched to a gene; V was cut back by 1 base and J by 6 bases. In nucleotides, the CDR3 is TGTGCCAGCAGCCAAGGACAGGGGAATCGTAATTCACCCCTCCACTTT. It specifies CASSQGQGNRNSPLHF.

This clonotype was observed a handful of times. This beta chain slipped into a library made for alpha chains as a stray read, so its size is not meaningful. The rearrangement uses TRBV5-1 and TRBJ2-7; D is tentatively TRBD1 or TRBD2 (6 bases each). Trimming took off 0 bases at V and 0 bases at J, with 13 bases between the two ends. Germline-derived CDR1 and CDR2 are SGHRS and YFSETQ. The CDR3 is made up of 16 amino acids. Here the CDR3 reads CASSLGGAYSSYEQYF. The CDR3 nucleotides are TGCGCCAGCAGCTTGGGGGGGGCTTACAGCTCCTACGAGCAGTACTTC.

This clonotype was counted many times. This beta chain came through as a stray read in a library set up for alpha chains, and its size says little. The chain combines TRBV2 with TRBJ1-5, with 8 nucleotides matching TRBD1. V lost 6 bases to trimming and J lost 5 bases; unmatched junction nucleotides: 12. Germline CDR1 is SNHLY and CDR2 is FYNNEI. The CDR3 covers 16 residues. The CDR3 spells CASRRQGAGGYQPQHF. CDR3 DNA: TGTGCCAGCAGGAGGCAGGGGGCAGGGGGTTATCAGCCCCAGCATTTT.

This clonotype was detected many times. Found in a library prepared for alpha chains, this beta chain is an off-target read, and its abundance has little meaning. This chain links TRBV7-9 with TRBJ1-2; 8 nucleotides agree with TRBD1. In germline, CDR1 is SEHNR, CDR2 FQNEAQ (reference sequence). V trimming: 3 bases; J trimming: 6 bases; junction bases outside the gene matches: 3. This CDR3 contains 13 residues. The CDR3 nucleotides are TGTGCCAGCAGCTTGAAGACAGGGGATGGCTACACCTTC. Translating gives CASSLKTGDGYTF.

This clonotype was counted a few times. This beta chain was picked up by a library intended for alpha chains and is off target, so its count carries little meaning. The chain employs TRBV30 and TRBJ2-5; D is uncertain. Per the germline V gene, CDR1 is GTSNPN and CDR2 is SVGIG (reference sequence). Trimming stripped 5 bases from V and 5 bases from J, with 9 bases between. CDR3 length: 11 residues. The CDR3: CAWGRPETQYF. CDR3 in DNA: TGTGCCTGGGGCCGCCCGGAGACCCAGTACTTC. Complete variable domain (other parts from reference TRBV30 and TRBJ2-5): SQTIHQWPATLVQPVGSPLSLECTVEGTSNPNLYWYRQAAGRGLQLLFYSVGIGQISSEVPQNLSASRPQDRQFILSSKKLLLSDSGFYLCAWGRPETQYFGPGTRLLVL.

This clonotype was counted many times. The library was built for alpha chains, so this beta chain is an off-target read and its size means little. The chain carries TRBV24-1 and TRBJ1-2, with D tentatively TRBD1 (5 bases). CDR3 length equals 13 residues. Between the trimmed V and J ends, which lost 5 bases and 8 bases, there was a span of 14 bases. Germline V gives CDR1 KGHDR, CDR2 SFDVKD. The CDR3 loop is CATSGQGRKGYTF. CDR3 sequence (DNA): TGTGCCACCAGTGGCCAGGGACGCAAAGGCTACACCTTC.

This clonotype was seen repeatedly, ten times or more. The library was designed around alpha chains, so this beta chain is a stray read whose abundance carries little weight. The CDR3: CSARDARTFLAGVSRETQYF. The CDR3 nucleotides read TGCAGTGCTAGAGATGCAAGGACGTTCCTAGCGGGAGTTAGTAGGGAGACCCAGTACTTC. The J gene is TRBJ2-5, the V gene TRBV20-1; 10 bases fit TRBD2. CDR1 is DFQATT and CDR2 is SNEGSKA in the germline V gene (reference sequence). The CDR3 is 20 residues long. V shed 0 bases and J 5 bases; nucleotides not matched to a gene: 21.

Points on this clonotype: This beta chain is off target for a library built for alpha chains, so its abundance means little. The chain uses TRBV9 and TRBJ1-1; no firm D call. This CDR3 spans 15 amino acids. Germline V gives CDR1 SGDLS, CDR2 YYNGEE. V was cut by 0 bases and J by 4 bases, with 13 bases left in between. The CDR3 DNA reads as TGTGCCAGCAGCGTAGGGACTCTTGGGAGCACTGAAGCTTTCTTT. Translated, it gives CASSVGTLGSTEAFF.

This clonotype was recorded at least ten times. This beta chain is a stray read from a library made for alpha chains; its abundance is not meaningful. The chain links TRBV12-3 or TRBV12-4 to TRBJ1-1; D is unresolved. This CDR3 spans 13 amino acids. The V and J ends lost 5 bases and 3 bases respectively, with 10 bases between them. DNA for the CDR3: TGTGCCAGCAGTAGGACGTGGGACACTGAAGCTTTCTTT. Its translation: CASSRTWDTEAFF.

Worth noting for this clonotype: A library prepared for alpha chains yielded this beta chain as an off-target read; its size is of little meaning. V and J are TRBV27 and TRBJ1-1; D might be TRBD1 (6 bases). V was pared by 1 base and J by 4 bases, with 19 bases between. CDR3 length: 17 residues. Per the germline V gene, CDR1 is MNHEY and CDR2 is SMNVEV (reference sequence). As DNA, the CDR3 is TGTGCCAGCAGTTTATATGGGACAAAAAGGAGGTCCACTGAAGCTTTCTTT. It is translated as CASSLYGTKRRSTEAFF.

At least ten counts were recorded for this clonotype. This beta chain turned up in a library designed for alpha chains; as an off-target read, its abundance says little. V is TRBV5-1 and J is TRBJ2-7, with 10 bases that match TRBD1. Looked up from germline, CDR1 is SGHRS and CDR2 is YFSETQ. Germline trimming cut 0 bases from V and 6 bases from J; bases unmatched to any gene: 6. The CDR3 runs to 15 residues. CDR3 sequence reads: CASSLEGQGVAEQYF. DNA for the CDR3: TGCGCCAGCAGCTTGGAAGGACAGGGGGTGGCCGAGCAGTACTTC.

This clonotype was picked up many times. This beta chain was picked up by a library intended for alpha chains and is off target, so its count carries little meaning. The rearrangement joins TRBV2 to TRBJ2-1; D is possibly TRBD2 (5 bases). V was shortened by 6 bases and J by 9 bases, with 6 bases between the two germline ends. Germline V CDR1 and CDR2: SNHLY, FYNNEI. The CDR3 contains 10 residues. The CDR3 sequence is CASRRAEQFF. The DNA for the CDR3 is TGTGCCAGCAGGCGGGCTGAGCAGTTCTTC.

This clonotype has ten or more counts. This beta chain lies outside the target of a library built for alpha chains; its clone size means little. CDR3 sequence reads: CASSSAMTSGSDTGELFF. For the CDR3, the DNA is TGTGCCAGCAGCTCGGCTATGACTAGCGGGAGTGACACCGGGGAGCTGTTTTTT. V and J are TRBV7-9 and TRBJ2-2, with TRBD2 matching over 12 bases. This CDR3 region has 18 residues. V dropped 4 bases and J dropped 3; count of bases not matched to a gene: 9. Germline CDR1 is SEHNR and CDR2 is FQNEAQ (reference sequence).

This clonotype was seen at least ten times. The library was prepared for alpha chains; this beta chain is a stray read, so its frequency means little. The V and J genes are TRBV20-1 and TRBJ2-2; either TRBD1 or TRBD2 may fit D (5 bases each). V shed 5 bases and J shed 6 bases, with 16 bases lying between them. Germline CDR1 is DFQATT and CDR2 is SNEGSKA (reference sequence). The CDR3 is 14 residues long. CDR3 nucleotides: TGCAGTGCTCGTCATGGGGGAGAACCCGGGGAGCTGTTTTTT. Translating gives CSARHGGEPGELFF.

This clonotype was counted between two and nine times. A library made for alpha chains picked up this beta chain off target, so its size means little. The rearrangement links TRBV7-6 to TRBJ2-7, with TRBD2 identical over 8 bases. The germline gives CDR1 SGHVS, CDR2 FNYEAQ. J gave up 0 bases and V 6 bases, and 10 bases lay outside the gene matches. The length of the CDR3 is 16 residues. CDR3 coding DNA: TGTGCCAGCAGTTTATTCGGGGGGGTCGGCTCCTACGAGCAGTACTTC. This sequence encodes CASSLFGGVGSYEQYF.